This T cell receptor beta chain derives from a study of blood T cell repertoires in COVID-19. Study as a whole: COVID-19 samples from acute and convalescent phases originated in the United States, Italy and Spain. From T cells, B-cell-depleted T cells, or PBMCs came the material, which was cDNA or gDNA.

Original analysis: Reference gene primer amplification gave nucleated cell count estimates. Generated by immunoSEQ multiplex PCR, the TCRdb table keeps only in-frame clones and is missing some. Clonal size and the V and J genes are those of that table, whereas D and trimming came from the DNA. In the table there are 150,000 to 250,000 clones, almost 85% of which are singletons. Sequencing input: peripheral blood. The clonotype comes from a human donor with acute or convalescent COVID-19. The donor label of this sample is uncertain.

CDR3: CASSLGRNTEAFF. CDR3 nucleotide sequence: TGTGCCAGCAGCTTAGGGAGGAACACTGAAGCTTTCTTT. The chain is built from TRBV11-1 and TRBJ1-1; D unclear. The CDR3 totals 13 residues. Germline V gene lookup returns CDR1 SGHAT and CDR2 FQDESV (reference sequence). Trimming removed 1 base at V and 1 base at J, with 4 bases between.